Listed below are T cell receptor beta chains from one sample, sequenced in a study of blood T cells in healthy people across ages. TCRdb re-called the 5' RACE reads with MiXCR, one entry per CDR3 protein. The table lists about 1.5 million distinct CDR3 sequences, about 42% of them singletons. Material for sequencing was blood. The receptor set was obtained from a woman under 30 in good health. CDR3s include the opening cysteine and the closing phenylalanine or tryptophan. The D gene is left open where the match is weak. Clone sizes are given selectively: once, few, many, or a class where the clone is expanded.

clone size,J gene,D gene,V gene,CDR3 protein,CDR3 DNA
few,TRBJ2-3,TRBD2,TRBV7-2,CASSTTSGAAVDTQYF,TGTGCCAGCAGCACGACTAGCGGGGCCGCCGTAGATACGCAGTATTTT
few,TRBJ2-7,TRBD2,TRBV10-3,CAISDPRLAGHAYEQYF,TGTGCCATCAGTGACCCCCGACTAGCGGGACACGCCTACGAGCAGTACTTC
.,TRBJ1-6,.,TRBV5-1,CASSFEGTNSPLHF,TGCGCCAGCAGCTTCGAGGGAACTAATTCACCCCTCCACTTT
.,TRBJ1-2,TRBD1,TRBV4-1,CASSRTPPPGQSNYGYTF,TGCGCCAGCAGCCGGACCCCTCCGCCGGGACAGAGTAACTATGGCTACACCTTC
few,TRBJ2-6,.,TRBV12-3/TRBV12-4,CASRTASGANVLTF,TGTGCCAGCAGAACAGCATCTGGGGCCAACGTCCTGACTTTC
few,TRBJ2-3,TRBD2,TRBV3-1,CASSLHSGITDTQYF,TGTGCCAGCAGCCTCCATAGCGGGATCACAGATACGCAGTATTTT
.,TRBJ2-7,.,TRBV25-1,CASSDSRSYEQYF,TGTGCCAGCAGTGATAGCCGCTCCTACGAGCAGTACTTC
.,TRBJ1-4,.,TRBV28,CASGLGVGKLFF,TGTGCCAGCGGGCTAGGGGTTGGAAAACTGTTTTTT
.,TRBJ2-1,.,TRBV29-1,CSVGGEQFF,TGCAGCGTTGGAGGTGAGCAGTTCTTC
few,TRBJ2-1,TRBD1,TRBV4-3,CASSQGPGQGWNEQFF,TGCGCCAGCAGCCAAGGGCCGGGACAGGGTTGGAATGAGCAGTTCTTC
many,TRBJ2-4,.,TRBV20-1,CSASEQPGVDIQYF,TGCAGTGCTAGCGAACAGCCAGGGGTAGACATTCAGTACTTC
.,TRBJ2-3,TRBD1,TRBV25-1,CASSYPGTGGTHTQYF,TGTGCCAGCTCCTACCCGGGGACAGGGGGCACCCATACGCAGTATTTT
few,TRBJ1-2,.,TRBV20-1,CSARVSRGYGYTF,TGCAGTGCTAGAGTCTCCAGGGGTTATGGCTACACCTTC
few,TRBJ1-6,.,TRBV7-2,CASRDSSPLHF,TGTGCCAGCAGGGACAGTTCACCCCTCCACTTT
.,TRBJ2-4,.,TRBV29-1,CSVKSLAKNIQYF,TGCAGCGTGAAGTCGCTAGCCAAAAACATTCAGTACTTC
.,TRBJ2-3,.,TRBV2,CASKAHSTDTQYF,TGTGCCAGCAAGGCGCATAGCACAGATACGCAGTATTTT
few,TRBJ2-1,TRBD2,TRBV6-2/TRBV6-3,CASSYYGLAGHNEQFF,TGTGCCAGCAGTTACTACGGACTAGCGGGGCACAATGAGCAGTTCTTC
few,TRBJ1-2,.,TRBV6-2/TRBV6-3,CASSPFKQGSYGYTF,TGTGCCAGCAGTCCATTCAAGCAGGGGAGCTATGGCTACACCTTC
.,TRBJ1-6,.,TRBV20-1,CSASADRLTPLHF,TGCAGTGCTAGTGCCGACAGGCTAACACCCCTCCACTTT
few,TRBJ2-7,TRBD1,TRBV25-1,CASSESPRQGNSYNEQYF,TGTGCCAGCAGTGAATCCCCGAGACAGGGCAACTCCTACAATGAGCAGTACTTC
.,TRBJ1-2,.,TRBV5-1,CASSLFEGDRYTF,TGCGCCAGCAGCTTGTTTGAGGGAGATCGCTACACCTTC
.,TRBJ2-1,TRBD2,TRBV24-1,CATSDLGVEGRAYNEQFF,TGTGCCACCAGTGATTTGGGAGTGGAGGGGAGGGCCTACAATGAGCAGTTCTTC
.,TRBJ2-3,.,TRBV30,CALGRGNTDTQYF,TGTGCCTTAGGCAGGGGCAACACAGATACGCAGTATTTT
.,TRBJ2-4,TRBD1,TRBV7-9,CASNSQGVAKNIQYF,TGTGCCAGCAACAGTCAGGGGGTAGCCAAAAACATTCAGTACTTC
few,TRBJ2-3,.,TRBV12-3/TRBV12-4,CASSFIAETDTQYF,TGTGCCAGCAGTTTTATAGCGGAGACAGATACGCAGTATTTT
.,TRBJ2-1,TRBD2,TRBV14,CASSLAGSANEQFF,TGTGCCAGCAGCCTAGCGGGATCGGCCAATGAGCAGTTCTTC